Detailed here is one T cell receptor (beta chain). What it binds is not known. The germline gives CDR1 WSHSY, CDR2 SAAADI. The ends were cut back, 0 bases at V and 5 bases at J, with 9 bases in the middle. This CDR3 contains 14 residues. Assay: immunoSEQ multiplex PCR; the TCRdb copy retains only in-frame clones and omits some. This table has about 22,000 clones, just under 85% appearing once. This sample was taken from a study of OX40 agonist ivuxolimab in advanced cancers. Whole-study context: Prior checkpoint blockade (anti-PD-1, anti-PD-L1 or anti-CTLA-4) was permitted; about 40% had it. Study results and caveats: Both CD4+ and CD8+ T cell populations in blood had undergone clonal expansion by week 6 at 0.1 to 3.0 mg/kg. More expanded clones were found, on average, in CD8+ than in CD4+ T cells.

Sampling times: baseline, cycle 4 day 1, cycle 7 day 1. This receptor was obtained from an adult with an advanced solid tumor such as melanoma, head and neck, liver or kidney cancer. This chain uses TRBV10-2 with TRBJ2-3; unclear D gene. This specimen was CD4+ or CD8+ T cells sorted from blood, taken in a trial of the OX40 agonist ivuxolimab. This CDR3 is CASSESGSRDTQYF. The DNA of the CDR3 is TGCGCCAGCAGTGAGTCTGGCAGCCGAGATACGCAGTATTTT.